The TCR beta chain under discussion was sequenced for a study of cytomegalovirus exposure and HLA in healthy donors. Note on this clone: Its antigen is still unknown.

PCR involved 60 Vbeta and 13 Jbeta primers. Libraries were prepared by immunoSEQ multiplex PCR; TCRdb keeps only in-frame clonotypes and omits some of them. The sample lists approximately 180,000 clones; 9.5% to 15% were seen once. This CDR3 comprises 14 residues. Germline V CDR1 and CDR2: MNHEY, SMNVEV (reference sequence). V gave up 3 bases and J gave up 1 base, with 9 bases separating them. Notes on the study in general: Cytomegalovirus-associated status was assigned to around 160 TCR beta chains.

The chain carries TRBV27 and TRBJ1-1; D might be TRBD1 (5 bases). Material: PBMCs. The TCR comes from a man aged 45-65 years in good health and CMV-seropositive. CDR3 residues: CASSLGGGNTEAFF. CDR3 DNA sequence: TGTGCCAGCAGTTTGGGGGGTGGGAACACTGAAGCTTTCTTT.